A selection of T cell receptor beta chains follows, all from one sample in a study of blood T cell repertoires in COVID-19. Sequencing was performed with immunoSEQ multiplex PCR; in TCRdb, only in-frame clones are kept and a portion is missing. This table has 55,000 to 70,000 clones, 88% appearing once. The specimen sequenced was peripheral blood. These receptor sequences come from a woman aged 55-69 years with COVID-19, enrolled during active disease. The CDR3 runs from the conserved cysteine through the conserved F or W. D genes are given only for firm matches. The listing skips clone size in some rows; elsewhere it reads once, few, many or a size class.

j_gene | d_gene | abundance | v_gene | CDR3aa | CDR3nt
TRBJ2-5 | TRBD1 | . | TRBV6-2/TRBV6-3 | CASSYYRGSMETQYF | TGTGCCAGCAGTTACTACAGGGGCAGTATGGAGACCCAGTACTTC
TRBJ1-1 | . | . | TRBV6-5 | CASSYIGNTEAFF | TGTGCCAGCAGTTACATCGGGAACACTGAAGCTTTCTTT
TRBJ2-2 | . | . | TRBV4-1 | CASSQVGSGELFF | TGCGCCAGCAGCCAAGTTGGTAGCGGGGAGCTGTTTTTT
TRBJ2-7 | . | . | TRBV6-2/TRBV6-3 | CASSNRQGGTYEQYF | TGTGCCAGCAGTAACCGACAGGGAGGAACCTACGAGCAGTACTTC
TRBJ2-1 | . | once | TRBV18 | CASSGGANYNEQFF | TGTGCCAGCTCCGGGGGAGCTAATTACAATGAGCAGTTCTTC
TRBJ1-1 | TRBD1 | . | TRBV4-3 | CASSYQGAEAFF | TGCGCCAGCAGCTACCAGGGGGCTGAAGCTTTCTTT
TRBJ2-3 | TRBD1 | once | TRBV7-2 | CASSPGQGTDTQYF | TGTGCCAGCAGCCCCGGACAGGGCACAGATACGCAGTATTTT
TRBJ2-1 | . | . | TRBV27 | CASSLGQGGREQFF | TGTGCCAGCAGTTTGGGCCAGGGGGGCCGTGAGCAGTTCTTC
TRBJ1-4 | . | . | TRBV2 | CASSFDEKLFF | TGTGCCAGCAGTTTCGATGAAAAACTGTTTTTT
TRBJ2-1 | TRBD2 | . | TRBV27 | CASSLLAGVVGEQFF | TGTGCCAGCAGTTTACTAGCGGGAGTGGTCGGTGAGCAGTTCTTC
TRBJ2-4 | . | . | TRBV9 | CASSPPTRNIQYF | TGTGCCAGCAGCCCTCCGACTAGGAACATTCAGTACTTC
TRBJ2-1 | . | . | TRBV10-2 | CASSDPGLRSYNEQFF | TGCGCCAGCAGTGATCCGGGACTCCGCTCCTACAATGAGCAGTTCTTC
TRBJ2-3 | TRBD2 | . | TRBV6-2/TRBV6-3 | CASSPPSGRAEDTQYF | TGTGCCAGCAGTCCCCCTAGCGGGAGGGCGGAGGATACGCAGTATTTT
TRBJ2-7 | TRBD2 | . | TRBV6-5 | CASSYTAGVRYEQYF | TGTGCCAGCAGTTACACCGCGGGAGTCCGCTACGAGCAGTACTTC
TRBJ2-3 | TRBD2 | . | TRBV10-2 | CASSGGAAPSTQYF | TGCGCCAGCTCGGGGGGGGCCGCACCGAGTACGCAGTATTTT
TRBJ1-6 | . | . | TRBV6-5 | CASSWTNSPLHF | TGTGCCAGCAGTTGGACAAATTCACCCCTCCACTTT
TRBJ2-3 | TRBD2 | . | TRBV19 | CASSISGATDTQYF | TGTGCCAGTAGCATTAGCGGGGCCACAGATACGCAGTATTTT
TRBJ1-6 | . | . | TRBV7-9 | CASSSPGGQDSPLHF | TGTGCCAGCAGCTCTCCAGGAGGGCAAGATTCACCCCTCCACTTT
TRBJ2-7 | TRBD2 | few | TRBV6-2/TRBV6-3 | CASTPGGGYEQYF | TGTGCCAGCACCCCGGGAGGGGGCTACGAGCAGTACTTC
TRBJ1-1 | . | . | TRBV9 | CASSLGTGTEAFF | TGTGCCAGCAGCTTAGGAACAGGGACTGAAGCTTTCTTT
TRBJ1-6 | TRBD1 | . | TRBV10-3 | CAISDGQGGNSPLHF | TGTGCCATCAGTGACGGACAGGGCGGCAATTCACCCCTCCACTTT
TRBJ2-7 | . | few | TRBV21-1 | CASRKQDLEQYF | TGTGCCAGCCGTAAACAGGACCTAGAGCAGTACTTC
TRBJ2-7 | . | . | TRBV11-2 | CASRLRMTGYYEQYF | TGTGCCAGCAGACTTAGGATGACAGGCTACTACGAGCAGTACTTC
TRBJ2-5 | . | . | TRBV24-1 | CATSVRGETQYF | TGTGCCACCAGTGTCCGGGGTGAGACCCAGTACTTC
TRBJ2-1 | . | once | TRBV12-3/TRBV12-4 | CASTTSNNNEQFF | TGTGCCAGCACTACCTCCAATAACAATGAGCAGTTCTTC
TRBJ2-7 | . | . | TRBV28 | CASTLGPGRNEQYF | TGTGCCAGCACCCTGGGGCCAGGAAGGAACGAGCAGTACTTC
TRBJ1-1 | TRBD1 | . | TRBV5-1 | CASSGQGQNTEAFF | TGCGCCAGCAGCGGACAGGGCCAGAACACTGAAGCTTTCTTT
TRBJ1-2 | . | . | TRBV21-1 | CASSKAGSGGYTF | TGTGCCAGCAGCAAAGCAGGGTCAGGGGGCTACACCTTC
TRBJ2-7 | TRBD2 | . | TRBV4-1 | CASSQGLAGSSYEQYF | TGCGCCAGCAGCCAAGGTCTAGCGGGGAGCTCCTACGAGCAGTACTTC
TRBJ1-3 | . | . | TRBV10-3 | CATRGDGTAPSGNTIYF | TGTGCCACCCGCGGGGACGGAACCGCTCCTTCTGGAAACACCATATATTTT
TRBJ1-2 | . | . | TRBV4-3 | CASSPVTANYGYTF | TGCGCCAGCAGCCCCGTGACAGCTAACTATGGCTACACCTTC
TRBJ1-2 | . | . | TRBV6-5 | CASSYSWISGPYGYTF | TGTGCCAGCAGTTACTCGTGGATTTCTGGGCCCTATGGCTACACCTTC
TRBJ1-3 | TRBD1 | . | TRBV6-6 | CASSQQGAGNTIYF | TGTGCCAGCAGTCAACAGGGGGCTGGAAACACCATATATTTT
TRBJ1-3 | TRBD1 | few | TRBV14 | CASSQPGTGSGNTIYF | TGTGCCAGCAGCCAACCCGGGACAGGGTCTGGAAACACCATATATTTT
TRBJ2-1 | TRBD2 | . | TRBV18 | CASSRPGLAGGLANEQFF | TGTGCCAGCTCACGCCCCGGTCTAGCGGGAGGATTGGCCAATGAGCAGTTCTTC
TRBJ2-7 | TRBD1 | . | TRBV11-3 | CASSPGTATYEQYF | TGTGCCAGCAGCCCCGGGACAGCCACTTACGAGCAGTACTTC
TRBJ1-1 | . | once | TRBV6-4 | CASSRRSSGAFF | TGTGCCAGCAGTCGGAGATCCTCCGGGGCTTTCTTT
TRBJ2-7 | . | . | TRBV28 | CASSFPSRAGTHEQYF | TGTGCCAGCAGTTTTCCCTCGCGGGCAGGCACCCACGAGCAGTACTTC
TRBJ2-7 | TRBD1 | . | TRBV28 | CATSTGDGEQYF | TGTGCCACCTCGACAGGGGATGGGGAGCAGTACTTC
TRBJ1-5 | . | . | TRBV7-2 | CASSFTTGGSNQPQHF | TGTGCCAGCAGCTTTACGACAGGCGGTAGCAATCAGCCCCAGCATTTT
TRBJ2-7 | TRBD2 | . | TRBV7-2 | CASSLRASGSASHEQYF | TGTGCCAGCAGCTTAAGAGCGAGCGGGAGCGCGTCCCACGAGCAGTACTTC
TRBJ1-4 | . | . | TRBV7-8 | CASSLADIFANEKLFF | TGTGCCAGCAGCTTAGCTGACATCTTCGCTAATGAAAAACTGTTTTTT
TRBJ2-1 | TRBD1 | . | TRBV7-2 | CASSWDRYNEQFF | TGTGCCAGCAGCTGGGACAGGTACAATGAGCAGTTCTTC
TRBJ1-4 | . | . | TRBV15 | CATSRGGGTNEKLFF | TGTGCCACCAGCAGAGGAGGGGGAACTAATGAAAAACTGTTTTTT
TRBJ2-3 | TRBD2 | . | TRBV4-3 | CASSQDLGGIPDTQYF | TGCGCCAGCAGCCAAGATCTGGGAGGGATCCCAGATACGCAGTATTTT
TRBJ2-7 | TRBD1 | . | TRBV9 | CASSPGTGLYEQYF | TGTGCCAGCTCCCCCGGGACAGGACTCTACGAGCAGTACTTC
TRBJ1-2 | . | . | TRBV12-3/TRBV12-4 | CASSALGQGYTF | TGTGCCAGCAGTGCCCTGGGGCAGGGCTACACCTTC
TRBJ2-2 | TRBD1 | . | TRBV5-6 | CASRVGTDGELFF | TGTGCCAGCAGAGTAGGGACAGACGGGGAGCTGTTTTTT
TRBJ2-2 | . | . | TRBV7-9 | CASRQKNTGELFF | TGTGCCAGCAGGCAGAAAAACACCGGGGAGCTGTTTTTT
TRBJ2-1 | TRBD1 | . | TRBV7-2 | CASSQGRDRGVEQFF | TGTGCCAGCAGCCAAGGGAGAGACAGGGGTGTTGAGCAGTTCTTC